The next 30 T cell receptor beta chains were all read from a single sample in a study of blood T cell repertoires in COVID-19. Sequencing was performed with immunoSEQ multiplex PCR; in TCRdb, only in-frame clones are kept and a portion is missing. The sample consists of about 110,000 clones, about 79% of them appearing once. Sequences were obtained from peripheral blood. These receptors were taken from a woman of 80 years or more with active or convalescent COVID-19.

Here the CDR3 DNA reads TGCGCCAGCAGCACGACGACAGGCGCCGGGGAGCTGTTTTTT. Translation gives CASSTTTGAGELFF. The chain couples TRBV5-1 to TRBJ2-2; D is possibly TRBD1 (6 bases). Germline CDR1 is SGHRS and CDR2 is YFSETQ. V gave up 4 bases and J gave up 6 bases, with 13 bases separating them. The CDR3 length is 14 residues. The entire variable domain, with the rest obtained from reference TRBV5-1 and TRBJ2-2, is as follows: KAGVTQTPRYLIKTRGQQVTLSCSPISGHRSVSWYQQTPGQGLQFLFEYFSETQRNKGNFPGRFSGRQFSNSRSEMNVSTLELGDSALYLCASSTTTGAGELFFGEGSRLTVL.

The table lists this clone with a few counts. This chain joins TRBV19 and TRBJ1-5, with a tentative D call TRBD1 (6 bases). The CDR3 covers 19 residues. Trimming removed 7 bases at V and 0 bases at J, with 25 bases between. Germline loops: CDR1 LNHDA, CDR2 SQIVND (reference sequence). This CDR3 is CASTKGDTRLTYSNQPQHF. In nucleotides, the CDR3 is TGTGCCAGTACCAAAGGGGACACCCGCCTGACTTATAGCAATCAGCCCCAGCATTTT.

The chain is built from TRBV11-2 and TRBJ1-2; no definite D call. The germline V and J ends were trimmed by 4 bases and 7 bases, with 10 bases remaining between them. This CDR3 has 12 residues. Looked up from germline, CDR1 is SGHAT and CDR2 is FQNNGV. The CDR3 DNA reads TGTGCCAGCAGCTCCGAGGGATTTGGCTACACCTTC. Its protein is CASSSEGFGYTF.

This clone was seen only once. The chain uses TRBV7-9 and TRBJ2-1; 11 nucleotides align to TRBD2. The CDR3 loop spans 18 amino acids. Germline V gene data show CDR1 as SEHNR and CDR2 as FQNEAQ (reference sequence). The junction had 6 bases not matched to a gene; V was cut back by 2 bases and J by 0 bases. CDR3 residues: CASSLWLAGGNSYNEQFF. The DNA for the CDR3 is TGTGCCAGCAGCTTATGGCTAGCGGGAGGTAACTCCTACAATGAGCAGTTCTTC.

V gene TRBV28 combines with J gene TRBJ2-1, with 10 bases fitting TRBD2. Per the germline V gene, CDR1 is MDHEN and CDR2 is SYDVKM. CDR3 length equals 16 residues. V shed 8 bases and J 4 bases; nucleotides not matched to a gene: 11. CDR3 amino acids: CASEKLTSGVYNEQFF. DNA for the CDR3: TGTGCCAGCGAGAAGTTAACTAGCGGGGTATACAATGAGCAGTTCTTC.

The chain has TRBV7-6 and TRBJ2-2; perhaps TRBD2 as D (5 bases). Germline loops: CDR1 SGHVS, CDR2 FNYEAQ. Trimming removed 4 bases at V and 5 bases at J, with 14 bases between. The CDR3 runs to 15 residues. The CDR3 DNA is TGTGCCAGCAGCTCTCCAGGCGGGCCAACCGGGGAGCTGTTTTTT. Translating gives CASSSPGGPTGELFF.

V and J are TRBV27 and TRBJ2-4; TRBD1 is a possible D gene (5 bases). The germline V gene has CDR1 MNHEY and CDR2 SMNVEV (reference sequence). V was cut by 5 bases and J by 0 bases, with 14 bases left in between. The CDR3 is 16 residues long. The CDR3 reads CASSISGSLAKNIQYF. The DNA for the CDR3 is TGTGCCAGCAGTATTTCAGGGTCCCTAGCCAAAAACATTCAGTACTTC.

This chain joins TRBV4-1 and TRBJ2-7; 7 positions match TRBD2. Per germline, CDR1 MGHRA and CDR2 YSYEKL. V shed 4 bases, J shed 4 bases, and the junction held 13 bases outside the gene matches. The CDR3 totals 16 residues. The CDR3 DNA sequence: TGCGCCAGCAGCCGTGGGGGGGGTTTATCCCCATACGAGCAGTACTTC. Its translation: CASSRGGGLSPYEQYF.

This rearrangement joins TRBV7-2 to TRBJ2-7; 9 bases map to TRBD1. Germline lookup yields CDR1 SGHTA and CDR2 FQGNSA. Unmatched junction bases numbered 2, after V lost 1 base and J lost 4 bases. This CDR3 has 14 residues. Here the CDR3 DNA reads TGTGCCAGCAGCTTAGTGGACAGGGGTTACGAGCAGTACTTC. This encodes CASSLVDRGYEQYF.

V usage is TRBV6-6 and J usage is TRBJ1-2, with a tentative D call TRBD1 (5 bases). Germline CDR1 and CDR2: MNHNY and SVGAGI (reference sequence). CDR3 length: 13 residues. With 2 bases removed from V and 6 bases from J, the gap between germline ends came to 10 bases. CDR3 protein: CASSYGREDGYTF. For the CDR3, the DNA is TGTGCCAGCAGTTACGGCAGGGAAGATGGCTACACCTTC.

The rearrangement uses TRBV9 and TRBJ2-5; 11 bases are shared with TRBD2. V trimming: 0 bases; J trimming: 4 bases; junction bases outside the gene matches: 2. CDR1 SGDLS and CDR2 YYNGEE come from the germline V gene. The CDR3 consists of 15 residues. This chain's CDR3 is CASSVGGTSGETQYF. CDR3 nucleotide sequence: TGTGCCAGCAGCGTAGGAGGGACTAGCGGAGAGACCCAGTACTTC.

V usage is TRBV13 and J usage is TRBJ2-1, with TRBD2 matching over 7 bases. Per germline, CDR1 PRHDT and CDR2 FYEKMQ (reference sequence). Trimming removed 0 bases from V and 2 bases from J; junction bases left unmatched: 1. This CDR3 comprises 15 residues. CDR3 bases: TGTGCCAGCAGCTTAGGTGGGAGGGCCTACAATGAGCAGTTCTTC. Protein sequence: CASSLGGRAYNEQFF. The whole variable domain, filled in from reference TRBV13 and TRBJ2-1, reads AAGVIQSPRHLIKEKRETATLKCYPIPRHDTVYWYQQGPGQDPQFLISFYEKMQSDKGSIPDRFSAQQFSDYHSELNMSSLELGDSALYFCASSLGGRAYNEQFFGPGTRLTVL.

The chain recombines TRBV28 with TRBJ1-6, with TRBD1 as a possible D gene (6 bases). Trimming left V 2 bases short and J 10 bases short, with 12 bases between. Germline V gene data show CDR1 as MDHEN and CDR2 as SYDVKM. This CDR3 is built from 14 residues. The CDR3 is CASSLDRLGSPLHF. The DNA of the CDR3 is TGTGCCAGCAGTTTAGACAGGTTGGGCTCACCCCTCCACTTT.

The chain employs TRBV7-3 and TRBJ2-1; 8 bases are shared with TRBD2. The V and J ends lost 5 bases and 12 bases, in that order; junction bases with no gene match: 15. Germline CDR1 reads SGHTA; CDR2 reads FQGTGA. The CDR3 runs 15 residues. CDR3 sequence (DNA): TGTGCCAGCAGCCCCTCCTCAGGAGCGGGAGAATGGCAGTTCTTC. Translating gives CASSPSSGAGEWQFF.

The rearrangement links TRBV3-1 (or the pseudogene TRBV3-2) to TRBJ2-2; no reliable D call. V lost 5 bases and J 0 bases, leaving 7 bases between the germline ends. The CDR3 covers 14 residues. In germline, CDR1 is LGHDT, CDR2 YNNKEL (reference sequence). The chain's CDR3 is CASSTDANTGELFF. Here the CDR3 DNA reads TGTGCCAGCAGCACAGACGCGAACACCGGGGAGCTGTTTTTT.

This clone was seen a few times. The chain is built from TRBV10-3 and TRBJ1-1, with 7 bases matching TRBD1. Germline CDR1 reads ENHRY; CDR2 reads SYGVKD. V lost 2 bases to trimming and J lost 3 bases; unmatched junction nucleotides: 9. The CDR3 is 16 residues long. As DNA, the CDR3 is TGTGCCATCAGTGAGCCGAACAACAGGGGTTACACTGAAGCTTTCTTT. Its translation is CAISEPNNRGYTEAFF.

The chain uses TRBV29-1 and TRBJ1-1, with D perhaps matching TRBD1 (6 bases). The CDR3 covers 13 residues. Trimming took off 0 bases at V and 2 bases at J, with 7 bases between the two ends. Germline assignment: CDR1 SQVTM and CDR2 ANQGSEA. The DNA of the CDR3 is TGCAGCGTTGAAGAACAGGGAAACACTGAAGCTTTCTTT. Its protein is CSVEEQGNTEAFF.

This chain connects TRBV2 to TRBJ2-3; D remains unclear. CDR3 length equals 13 residues. Trimming took 6 bases from V and 2 from J, leaving 9 bases between them. The germline V gene has CDR1 SNHLY and CDR2 FYNNEI. CDR3 sequence (DNA): TGTGCCAGCAGAAGCGATGCCACAGATACGCAGTATTTT. Encoded protein: CASRSDATDTQYF.

The V call is TRBV19, the J call TRBJ2-7; 7 positions match TRBD1. Trimming took 1 base from V and 1 from J; bases not matched to a gene: 1. The germline gives CDR1 LNHDA, CDR2 SQIVND (reference sequence). The CDR3 is 14 amino acids. The CDR3 region is CASSIGTGSYEQYF. The DNA for the CDR3 is TGTGCCAGTAGTATAGGGACAGGTTCCTACGAGCAGTACTTC. Full variable domain (rest looked up from reference TRBV19 and TRBJ2-7): DGGITQSPKYLFRKEGQNVTLSCEQNLNHDAMYWYRQDPGQGLRLIYYSQIVNDFQKGDIAEGYSVSREKKESFPLTVTSAQKNPTAFYLCASSIGTGSYEQYFGPGTRLTVT.

The J gene is TRBJ2-6, the V gene TRBV27, with TRBD1 as a possible D gene (8 bases). Germline CDR1 reads MNHEY; CDR2 reads SMNVEV (reference sequence). This CDR3 contains 20 residues. The V end lost 2 bases, the J end lost 0 bases, and 20 bases lay between the germline ends. Here the CDR3 reads CASSLLPNRGGTSGANVLTF. Here the CDR3 DNA reads TGTGCCAGCAGTTTACTCCCCAACAGGGGGGGAACCTCTGGGGCCAACGTCCTGACTTTC.

CDR3 in amino acids: CASHTDTQYF. The CDR3 DNA reads TGTGCCAGCCACACAGATACGCAGTATTTT. The rearrangement joins TRBV2 to TRBJ2-3; no clear D gene. CDR1 and CDR2 from the germline V gene are SNHLY and FYNNEI. The CDR3 is 10 amino acids. Trimming took off 8 bases at V and 2 bases at J, with 2 bases between the two ends.

This clone was found once. The chain is built from TRBV6-5 and TRBJ2-5; D is ambiguous. CDR3 length: 15 residues. Trimming left V 2 bases short and J 7 bases short, with 17 bases between. Germline V gives CDR1 MNHEY, CDR2 SVGAGI. In DNA, the CDR3 is TGTGCCAGCAGTTACCTGACACGACCGGATGGGACCCAGTACTTC. Its protein is CASSYLTRPDGTQYF.

The chain recombines TRBV10-3 with TRBJ2-3, with 7 bases matching TRBD2. V lost 6 bases, J lost 0 bases, and 3 bases stayed unmatched. This CDR3 contains 14 residues. Germline loops: CDR1 ENHRY, CDR2 SYGVKD. In nucleotides, the CDR3 is TGTGCCATCAGACTAGCGAAAAGCACAGATACGCAGTATTTT. It codes for CAIRLAKSTDTQYF.

CDR3 in DNA: TGTGCCAGTGGGGCGGAATACAATGAGCAGTTCTTC. This encodes CASGAEYNEQFF. The V gene is TRBV2, the J gene TRBJ2-1; possible D gene TRBD1, 5 bases. V shed 9 bases and J shed 4 bases, with 10 bases lying between them. This CDR3 contains 12 residues. CDR1 and CDR2 (germline): SNHLY, FYNNEI.

The genes are TRBV19 and TRBJ2-7; 10 bases match TRBD1. The CDR3 is 15 residues long. The germline V gene has CDR1 LNHDA and CDR2 SQIVND (reference sequence). The junction had 6 bases not matched to a gene; V was cut back by 5 bases and J by 2 bases. The CDR3 protein is CASSGRDRGTYEQYF. For the CDR3, the DNA is TGTGCCAGTAGTGGTCGGGACAGGGGAACCTACGAGCAGTACTTC.

The V and J genes are TRBV27 and TRBJ2-1, with TRBD2 identical over 12 bases. Germline V gene sequence: CDR1 MNHEY, CDR2 SMNVEV (reference sequence). The V gene end was trimmed by 1 base and the J gene end by 0 bases; junction bases not matched to a gene: 4. The CDR3 is 18 amino acids. The CDR3: CASSLFWTSGTSYNEQFF. In DNA form, the CDR3 reads TGTGCCAGCAGTTTATTCTGGACTAGCGGGACCTCCTACAATGAGCAGTTCTTC.

Here the CDR3 DNA reads TGTGCCAGCAGGGTTCTAGGTGCGAACACCGGGGAGCTGTTTTTT. Translated: CASRVLGANTGELFF. This chain connects TRBV6-5 to TRBJ2-2; no definite D call. V lost 6 bases, J lost 0 bases, and 11 bases lay in between. Germline CDR1 is MNHEY and CDR2 is SVGAGI. CDR3 length: 15 amino acids.

This chain uses TRBV12-3 or TRBV12-4 with TRBJ1-2, with a weak D call TRBD1 (6 bases). Trimming shortened V by 4 bases and J by 1 base, and 7 bases separated the two germline ends. CDR3 length: 13 residues. The CDR3 DNA follows: TGTGCCAGCAGTTCCAGGGGTAACTATGGCTACACCTTC. Translated: CASSSRGNYGYTF.

J is TRBJ1-3 and V is TRBV7-6; TRBD1 agrees at 8 bases. CDR3 length: 17 amino acids. V shed 8 bases, J shed 1 base, and the junction held 13 bases outside the gene matches. Germline V lookup: CDR1 SGHVS, CDR2 FNYEAQ. CDR3 sequence (DNA): TGTGCCAGCGGCCAGCTTGTCGGACAGGGTTCTGGAAACACCATATATTTT. This sequence encodes CASGQLVGQGSGNTIYF.

This clone has just one count. The chain recombines TRBV7-6 with TRBJ2-7, with TRBD1 as a possible D gene (5 bases). Trimming pared 1 base from V and 3 bases from J, leaving 10 bases between. The CDR3 is made up of 14 amino acids. The germline gives CDR1 SGHVS, CDR2 FNYEAQ. CDR3 nucleotide sequence: TGTGCCAGCAGCTTAGGCCGACAGAGCTACGAGCAGTACTTC. This sequence encodes CASSLGRQSYEQYF. Full variable domain (remainder filled in from reference TRBV7-6 and TRBJ2-7): GAGVSQSPRYKVTKRGQDVALRCDPISGHVSLYWYRQALGQGPEFLTYFNYEAQQDKSGLPNDRFSAERPEGSISTLTIQRTEQRDSAMYRCASSLGRQSYEQYFGPGTRLTVT.